One and the same sample provided the 32 T cell receptor beta chains below, sequenced in a study of blood T cell repertoires in COVID-19. Some clones are missing from TCRdb's copy, which holds only in-frame ones; the method was immunoSEQ multiplex PCR. The sample includes about 200,000 clones, over 70% of them seen just once. The sequenced material came from peripheral blood. The receptor source for this set is an elderly woman with acute or convalescent COVID-19.

In its sample, this clone was seen a few times. Within the sample, other DNA sequences also encode this same CDR3. The chain joins TRBV6-1 to TRBJ1-5; D not certain. Between the trimmed V and J ends, which lost 0 bases and 4 bases, there was a span of 7 bases. Germline CDR1 is MNHNS and CDR2 is SASEGT. The CDR3 has 14 amino acids. CDR3 loop: CASSEAGGNQPQHF. The CDR3 nucleotides are TGTGCCAGCAGTGAAGCGGGCGGGAATCAGCCCCAGCATTTT.

The gene calls are TRBV10-3 and TRBJ2-5; 8 bases align to TRBD2. The trim removed 6 bases at V and 1 base at J, leaving 10 bases unmatched. From germline, CDR1 is ENHRY and CDR2 SYGVKD. The CDR3 has 16 residues. The CDR3 loop reads CAISSSSSGGQETQYF. The CDR3 DNA reads as TGTGCCATCAGCTCGTCGTCCAGCGGGGGCCAAGAGACCCAGTACTTC.

A note on this clone: It is unclear where the CDR3 begins or ends on the DNA, so no DNA is shown, and the CDR3 is as TCRdb lists it. The rearrangement uses TRBV9 and TRBJ2-1; the table gives TRBD2 as D, unverified against the DNA. The germline CDR1 and CDR2 sequences are SGDLS and YYNGEE. The CDR3 region is 16 residues in length, termini included. CDR3 in amino acids: CASSVGPGTSPFSKFF.

This clone was seen once. The chain is built from TRBV19 and TRBJ2-7, with 12 bases fitting TRBD2. In germline, CDR1 is LNHDA, CDR2 SQIVND (reference sequence). Trimming cost V 5 bases and J 2 bases; bases outside gene matches: 10. The CDR3 spans 17 residues. DNA of the CDR3: TGTGCCAGTAGTCTCGTCCCGGGACTAGCGGGTCCCTACGAGCAGTACTTC. The encoded protein is CASSLVPGLAGPYEQYF.

This chain joins TRBV2 and TRBJ2-2, with TRBD2 matching over 7 bases. CDR1 and CDR2 from the germline V gene are SNHLY and FYNNEI. The CDR3 totals 14 residues. V shed 5 bases and J 5 bases; nucleotides not matched to a gene: 5. As DNA, the CDR3 is TGTGCCAGCAGTAGCGGGGCATCAACCGGGGAGCTGTTTTTT. Translation gives CASSSGASTGELFF.

This chain uses TRBV5-1 with TRBJ2-7; 8 bases fit TRBD1. CDR3 size: 15 residues. Germline trimming cut 2 bases from V and 6 bases from J; bases unmatched to any gene: 10. Per germline, CDR1 SGHRS and CDR2 YFSETQ. CDR3 sequence (DNA): TGCGCCAGCAGCTTCTCGGGTCAGGGGGCCCTCGAGCAGTACTTC. Its protein is CASSFSGQGALEQYF.

V is TRBV2 and J is TRBJ1-2; perhaps TRBD1 as D (6 bases). There are 16 residues in the CDR3. The germline V and J ends were trimmed by 0 bases and 6 bases, with 17 bases remaining between them. Germline CDR1 SNHLY, CDR2 FYNNEI. CDR3 DNA sequence: TGTGCCAGCAGTGAAGCGCGGGTACAGGGCAAGGATGGCTACACCTTC. Its protein is CASSEARVQGKDGYTF.

The chain couples TRBV5-1 to TRBJ2-3; 7 nucleotides match TRBD2. Germline trimming cut 5 bases from V and 0 bases from J; bases unmatched to any gene: 3. The CDR3 spans 14 residues. The germline V gene has CDR1 SGHRS and CDR2 YFSETQ. The CDR3 sequence: CASRLSGSTDTQYF. In nucleotides, the CDR3 is TGCGCCAGCAGACTTAGCGGGAGCACAGATACGCAGTATTTT.

This rearrangement joins TRBV5-4 to TRBJ2-5; D ambiguous. Trimming removed 3 bases at V and 2 bases at J, with 11 bases between. Germline V CDR1 and CDR2: SGHNT, YYREEE (reference sequence). The CDR3 runs to 14 residues. The CDR3, as DNA: TGTGCCAGCAGCTACGAATGGCAGCAAGAGACCCAGTACTTC. Encoded protein: CASSYEWQQETQYF.

This chain uses TRBV29-1 with TRBJ1-1; tentative D call: TRBD1 (5 bases). Germline V gene data show CDR1 as SQVTM and CDR2 as ANQGSEA. Trimming left V 7 bases short and J 1 base short, with 13 bases between. This CDR3 is 13 amino acids long. The CDR3 region is CSAWAGQNTEAFF. Here the CDR3 DNA reads TGCAGCGCTTGGGCGGGGCAGAACACTGAAGCTTTCTTT.

This chain uses TRBV5-5 with TRBJ1-6; D gene uncertain. V gave up 4 bases and J gave up 8 bases, with 16 bases separating them. The CDR3 runs 15 residues. Germline CDR1 reads SGHKS; CDR2 reads YYEKEE (reference sequence). CDR3 nucleotides: TGTGCCAGCAGCCCCCAAGGCCCGGGTTATTCACCCCTCCACTTT. It is translated as CASSPQGPGYSPLHF.

This clone was recorded a few times. The chain joins TRBV9 to TRBJ1-5, with D possibly matching TRBD1 (6 bases). This CDR3 has 15 residues. V dropped 0 bases and J dropped 5 bases, with 12 bases sitting between them. Germline V CDR1 and CDR2: SGDLS, YYNGEE. CDR3 amino acids: CASSVVGTPDQPQHF. The CDR3, as DNA: TGTGCCAGCAGCGTAGTCGGGACACCTGATCAGCCCCAGCATTTT. The full variable domain, completed using reference TRBV9 and TRBJ1-5, is DSGVTQTPKHLITATGQRVTLRCSPRSGDLSVYWYQQSLDQGLQFLIQYYNGEERAKGNILERFSAQQFPDLHSELNLSSLELGDSALYFCASSVVGTPDQPQHFGDGTRLSIL.

The chain carries TRBV20-1 and TRBJ2-1; D unresolved. The CDR3 loop spans 11 amino acids. Between the trimmed V and J ends, which lost 2 bases and 7 bases, there was a span of 6 bases. Germline V CDR1 and CDR2: DFQATT, SNEGSKA (reference sequence). The DNA for the CDR3 is TGCAGTGCTAGATCCCGGAATGAGCAGTTCTTC. Encoded protein: CSARSRNEQFF.

The chain recombines TRBV19 with TRBJ1-1, with D tentatively TRBD1 (5 bases). This CDR3 has 14 amino acids. Germline assignment: CDR1 LNHDA and CDR2 SQIVND (reference sequence). The V end was cut by 5 bases, the J end by 0 bases, with 10 bases between. The CDR3 sequence: CASSVEQVNTEAFF. In DNA, the CDR3 is TGTGCCAGTAGTGTGGAACAGGTGAACACTGAAGCTTTCTTT.

V and J are TRBV2 and TRBJ1-1; D is possibly TRBD1 (6 bases). Trimming pared 7 bases from V and 6 bases from J, leaving 18 bases between. The germline CDR1 and CDR2 sequences are SNHLY and FYNNEI. The CDR3 spans 14 residues. CDR3 sequence reads: CASKHQGRASEAFF. CDR3 in DNA: TGTGCCAGCAAACATCAGGGGAGGGCTTCTGAAGCTTTCTTT.

The V and J genes are TRBV28 and TRBJ1-4, with 7 bases identical to TRBD1. The germline V gene encodes CDR1 MDHEN and CDR2 SYDVKM. The CDR3 contains 16 residues. V was clipped by 5 bases and J by 4 bases; unmatched bases: 10. This CDR3 is CASSSHGGTDNEKLFF. The CDR3, as DNA: TGTGCCAGCAGTAGCCATGGCGGGACAGATAATGAAAAACTGTTTTTT.

V gene TRBV6-5 combines with J gene TRBJ1-5; weak D call: TRBD1 (6 bases). The CDR3 totals 15 residues. Germline lookup yields CDR1 MNHEY and CDR2 SVGAGI. Between the trimmed V and J ends, which lost 0 bases and 3 bases, there was a span of 9 bases. The chain's CDR3 is CASSYSQGYNQPQHF. The CDR3 DNA follows: TGTGCCAGCAGTTACTCACAGGGCTACAATCAGCCCCAGCATTTT.

The V call is TRBV28, the J call TRBJ2-6; the D is unclear. The germline gives CDR1 MDHEN, CDR2 SYDVKM. Between the trimmed V and J ends, which lost 3 bases and 4 bases, there was a span of 4 bases. The CDR3 has 13 residues. This CDR3 reads CASSLAGANVLTF. CDR3 nucleotides: TGTGCCAGCAGTTTGGCAGGGGCCAACGTCCTGACTTTC.

The chain is built from TRBV11-2 and TRBJ2-5, with 8 bases identical to TRBD2. Germline V lookup: CDR1 SGHAT, CDR2 FQNNGV. After removal of 0 bases from V and 4 bases from J, the junction contained 7 bases not matched to a gene. This CDR3 is built from 16 residues. CDR3 loop: CASSLDGTRRRETQYF. DNA for the CDR3: TGTGCCAGCAGCTTAGATGGGACTAGGAGACGAGAGACCCAGTACTTC.

The V gene is TRBV19, the J gene TRBJ2-1; D ambiguous. The V end was cut by 6 bases, the J end by 7 bases, with 25 bases between. The CDR3 runs 17 residues. The germline CDR1 and CDR2 sequences are LNHDA and SQIVND (reference sequence). CDR3 DNA: TGTGCCAGTAGCCTAGGCACGGATCCAACCCGATATAATGAGCAGTTCTTC. Translated: CASSLGTDPTRYNEQFF.

J is TRBJ2-7 and V is TRBV7-2; D is ambiguous. V lost 4 bases, J lost 1 base, and 14 bases lay in between. Germline V gives CDR1 SGHTA, CDR2 FQGNSA. The CDR3 loop spans 15 amino acids. CDR3 sequence reads: CASSSRMAQSYEQYF. In DNA, the CDR3 is TGTGCCAGCAGCTCAAGAATGGCTCAATCCTACGAGCAGTACTTC.

The chain links TRBV12-5 to TRBJ1-2; D call uncertain. The V gene lost 6 bases and the J gene lost 0 bases, with 11 bases spanning the gap. The CDR3 extends over 14 amino acids. Germline loops: CDR1 LGHNT, CDR2 FRNRAP. The CDR3 is CASGPSGANYGYTF. The CDR3 DNA follows: TGTGCTAGTGGCCCCTCGGGAGCTAACTATGGCTACACCTTC.

The chain employs TRBV5-1 and TRBJ2-3; TRBD1 might be the D (5 bases). Looked up from germline, CDR1 is SGHRS and CDR2 is YFSETQ. V lost 0 bases to trimming and J lost 3 bases, with 20 bases between them. The CDR3 consists of 18 residues. CDR3 sequence reads: CASSLAAGHPLGTDTQYF. The CDR3 DNA sequence: TGCGCCAGCAGCTTGGCCGCAGGACATCCCTTGGGAACAGATACGCAGTATTTT. Filled out from reference TRBV5-1 and TRBJ2-3, the complete variable domain reads KAGVTQTPRYLIKTRGQQVTLSCSPISGHRSVSWYQQTPGQGLQFLFEYFSETQRNKGNFPGRFSGRQFSNSRSEMNVSTLELGDSALYLCASSLAAGHPLGTDTQYFGPGTRLTVL.

The gene calls are TRBV4-1 and TRBJ1-5; weak D call: TRBD1 (6 bases). The germline V gene has CDR1 MGHRA and CDR2 YSYEKL. V was pared by 1 base and J by 5 bases, with 15 bases between. This CDR3 is 16 amino acids long. The CDR3 spells CASSQGTANPYQPQHF. In DNA form, the CDR3 reads TGCGCCAGCAGCCAAGGGACAGCTAATCCCTATCAGCCCCAGCATTTT.

This chain links TRBV28 with TRBJ2-1, with 12 bases fitting TRBD1. From germline, CDR1 is MDHEN and CDR2 SYDVKM. The CDR3 is 15 amino acids. The V and J ends lost 6 bases and 4 bases, in that order; junction bases with no gene match: 4. The CDR3 sequence: CASSLGQGAYNEQFF. The DNA of the CDR3 is TGTGCCAGCAGCCTGGGACAGGGGGCTTACAATGAGCAGTTCTTC.

This chain uses TRBV3-1 (or the pseudogene TRBV3-2) with TRBJ2-1, with 9 bases matching TRBD2. Unmatched junction bases numbered 6, after V lost 0 bases and J lost 3 bases. Germline V gene sequence: CDR1 LGHDT, CDR2 YNNKEL (reference sequence). The CDR3 consists of 17 residues. The CDR3 loop is CASSQEALAGFYNEQFF. In DNA form, the CDR3 reads TGTGCCAGCAGCCAAGAGGCGCTAGCGGGATTCTACAATGAGCAGTTCTTC.

This clone is a singleton in its sample. V is TRBV5-6 and J is TRBJ2-5; 7 nucleotides line up with TRBD1. After removal of 0 bases from V and 0 bases from J, the junction contained 8 bases not matched to a gene. The CDR3 extends over 17 amino acids. Germline CDR1 is SGHDT and CDR2 is YYEEEE. This CDR3 is CASSLGGTALYQETQYF. In DNA, the CDR3 is TGTGCCAGCAGCTTGGGAGGGACAGCCCTGTACCAAGAGACCCAGTACTTC.

The CDR3 DNA is TGTGCCAGCAGCGTTGGGACAGCTAACATTCAGTACTTC. As protein: CASSVGTANIQYF. The chain couples TRBV14 to TRBJ2-4; 7 bases fit TRBD1. The junction had 5 bases not matched to a gene; V was cut back by 5 bases and J by 7 bases. Germline loops: CDR1 SGHDN, CDR2 FVKESK. The CDR3 is 13 amino acids.

The chain has TRBV2 and TRBJ2-3, with 7 positions matching TRBD1. CDR3 length: 15 residues. Trimming at V came to 4 bases and at J to 4 bases, leaving 8 bases not matched to a gene. Germline V gene sequence: CDR1 SNHLY, CDR2 FYNNEI. CDR3 amino acids: CASSAPRGGPDTQYF. DNA of the CDR3: TGTGCCAGCAGTGCCCCCAGAGGGGGCCCAGATACGCAGTATTTT.

The chain couples TRBV9 to TRBJ1-1; 7 bases match TRBD1. V shed 0 bases, J shed 4 bases, and the junction held 12 bases outside the gene matches. Germline assignment: CDR1 SGDLS and CDR2 YYNGEE. The length of the CDR3 is 17 residues. CDR3 protein: CASSVGQGLPKGTEAFF. The CDR3 DNA reads as TGTGCCAGCAGCGTAGGACAGGGCTTGCCGAAGGGCACTGAAGCTTTCTTT.

The genes are TRBV7-2 and TRBJ1-3; D remains ambiguous. The CDR3 has 16 residues. V shed 2 bases and J shed 0 bases, with 11 bases lying between them. Germline V gene data show CDR1 as SGHTA and CDR2 as FQGNSA. The CDR3 nucleotides are TGTGCCAGCAGCTTAACTTCCGGGAACTCTGGAAACACCATATATTTT. Residues: CASSLTSGNSGNTIYF.

This rearrangement joins TRBV19 to TRBJ1-5; D possibly corresponds to TRBD1 (6 bases). The CDR3 covers 17 residues. V was shortened by 4 bases and J by 2 bases, with 18 bases between the two germline ends. In germline, CDR1 is LNHDA, CDR2 SQIVND (reference sequence). The DNA for the CDR3 is TGTGCCAGTAGTACGCCCGGGGGGCGTATGGGCAATCAGCCCCAGCATTTT. Protein sequence: CASSTPGGRMGNQPQHF.